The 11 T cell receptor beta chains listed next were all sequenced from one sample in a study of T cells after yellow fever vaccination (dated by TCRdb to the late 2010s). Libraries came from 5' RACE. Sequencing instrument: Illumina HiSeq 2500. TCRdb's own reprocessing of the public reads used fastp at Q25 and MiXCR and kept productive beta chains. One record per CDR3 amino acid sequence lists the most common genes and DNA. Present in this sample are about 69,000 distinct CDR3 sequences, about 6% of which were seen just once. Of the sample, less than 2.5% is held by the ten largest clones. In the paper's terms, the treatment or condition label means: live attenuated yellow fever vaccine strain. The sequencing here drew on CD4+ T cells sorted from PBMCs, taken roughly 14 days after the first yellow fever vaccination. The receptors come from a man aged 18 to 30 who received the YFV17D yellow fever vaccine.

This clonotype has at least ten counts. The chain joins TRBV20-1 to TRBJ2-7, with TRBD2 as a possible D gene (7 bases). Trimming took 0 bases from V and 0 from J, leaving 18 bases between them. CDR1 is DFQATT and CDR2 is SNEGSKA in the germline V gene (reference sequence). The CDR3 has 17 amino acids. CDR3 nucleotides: TGCAGTGCTAGAGATTTCCTAGGGGGGGGACTCTCCTACGAGCAGTACTTC. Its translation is CSARDFLGGGLSYEQYF.

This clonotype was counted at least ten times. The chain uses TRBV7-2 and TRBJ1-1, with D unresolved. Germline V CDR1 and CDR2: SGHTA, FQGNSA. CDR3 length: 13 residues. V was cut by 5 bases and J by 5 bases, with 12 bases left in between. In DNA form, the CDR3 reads TGTGCCAGCAGCCCAGGTGGGAGAACTGAAGCTTTCTTT. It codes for CASSPGGRTEAFF. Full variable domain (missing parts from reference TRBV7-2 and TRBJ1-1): GAGVSQSPSNKVTEKGKDVELRCDPISGHTALYWYRQSLGQGLEFLIYFQGNSAPDKSGLPSDRFSAERTGGSVSTLTIQRTQQEDSAVYLCASSPGGRTEAFFGQGTRLTVV.

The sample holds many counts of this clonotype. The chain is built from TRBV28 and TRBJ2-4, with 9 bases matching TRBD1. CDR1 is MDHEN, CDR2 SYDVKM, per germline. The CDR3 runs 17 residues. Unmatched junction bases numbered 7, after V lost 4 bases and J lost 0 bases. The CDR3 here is CASSSGTGRLAKNIQYF. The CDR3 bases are TGTGCCAGCAGTTCTGGGACAGGGAGACTAGCCAAAAACATTCAGTACTTC.

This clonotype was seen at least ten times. The CDR3 DNA reads TGTGCCAGCAGTGTCCTGACCGGGACCCGAGACAATGAGCAGTTCTTC. Protein: CASSVLTGTRDNEQFF. V usage is TRBV6-1 and J usage is TRBJ2-1, with D tentatively TRBD1 or TRBD2 (5 bases each). V was clipped by 4 bases and J by 5 bases, with 18 bases between them. Per germline, CDR1 MNHNS and CDR2 SASEGT. CDR3 length equals 16 residues.

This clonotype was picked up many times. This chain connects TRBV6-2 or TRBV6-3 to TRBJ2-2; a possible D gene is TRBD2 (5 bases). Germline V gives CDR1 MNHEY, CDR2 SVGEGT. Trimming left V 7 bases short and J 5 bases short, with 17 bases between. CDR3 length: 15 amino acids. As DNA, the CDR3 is TGTGCCAGCATCTCAGAGGAGCGGTGGACCGGGGAGCTGTTTTTT. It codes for CASISEERWTGELFF.

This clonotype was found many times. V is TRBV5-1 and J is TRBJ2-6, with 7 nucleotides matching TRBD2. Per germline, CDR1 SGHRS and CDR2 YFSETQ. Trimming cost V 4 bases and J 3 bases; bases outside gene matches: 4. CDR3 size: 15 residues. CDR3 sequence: CASSPGGDGANVLTF. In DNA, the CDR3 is TGCGCCAGCAGCCCTGGGGGGGATGGGGCCAACGTCCTGACTTTC. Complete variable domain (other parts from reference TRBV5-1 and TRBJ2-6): KAGVTQTPRYLIKTRGQQVTLSCSPISGHRSVSWYQQTPGQGLQFLFEYFSETQRNKGNFPGRFSGRQFSNSRSEMNVSTLELGDSALYLCASSPGGDGANVLTFGAGSRLTVL.

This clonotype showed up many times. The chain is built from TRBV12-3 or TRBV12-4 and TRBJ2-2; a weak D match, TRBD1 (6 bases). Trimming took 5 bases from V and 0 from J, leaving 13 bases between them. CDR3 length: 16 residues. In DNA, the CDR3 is TGTGCCAGCAGTCCTAGGGGGACACCGAACACCGGGGAGCTGTTTTTT. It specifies CASSPRGTPNTGELFF.

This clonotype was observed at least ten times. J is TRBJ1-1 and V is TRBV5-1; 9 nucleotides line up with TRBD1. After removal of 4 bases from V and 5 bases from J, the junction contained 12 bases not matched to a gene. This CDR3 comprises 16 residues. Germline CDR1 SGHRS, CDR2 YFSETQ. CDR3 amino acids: CASSAPAGTGRTEAFF. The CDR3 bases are TGCGCCAGCAGCGCCCCTGCCGGGACAGGGCGTACTGAAGCTTTCTTT.

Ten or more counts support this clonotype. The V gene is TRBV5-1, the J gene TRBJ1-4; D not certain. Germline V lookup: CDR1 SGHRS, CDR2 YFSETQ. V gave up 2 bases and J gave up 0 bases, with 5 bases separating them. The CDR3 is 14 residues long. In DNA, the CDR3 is TGCGCCAGCAGCTTTGATGCAACTAATGAAAAACTGTTTTTT. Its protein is CASSFDATNEKLFF.

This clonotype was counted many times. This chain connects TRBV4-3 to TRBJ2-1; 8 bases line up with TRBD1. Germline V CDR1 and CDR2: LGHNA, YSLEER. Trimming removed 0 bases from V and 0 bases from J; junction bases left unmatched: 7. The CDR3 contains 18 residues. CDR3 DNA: TGCGCCAGCAGCCAAGATGGGTGGGACAGGTTCTCCTACAATGAGCAGTTCTTC. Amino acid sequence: CASSQDGWDRFSYNEQFF.

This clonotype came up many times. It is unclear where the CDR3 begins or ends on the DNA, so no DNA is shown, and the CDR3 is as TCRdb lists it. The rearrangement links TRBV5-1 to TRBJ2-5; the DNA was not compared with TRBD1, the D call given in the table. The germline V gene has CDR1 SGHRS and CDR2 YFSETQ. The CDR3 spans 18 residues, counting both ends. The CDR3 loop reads CASSFRTGKVFGEETQYF.